This T cell receptor beta chain was observed in a study of response to subunit inactivated influenza vaccine. Study findings and constraints: Every seasonal influenza vaccination brings in few new T cells, the authors suggested.

In this sample, this clonotype turned up a few times. The antigen is not known. TCRdb reanalysed the RT-PCR reads using MiXCR and keeps one entry per CDR3 protein. Of hundreds of thousands of distinct CDR3 sequences listed, about 15% are singletons. The CDR3 is 16 amino acids. V was pared by 6 bases and J by 7 bases, with 13 bases of the junction left unmatched. The clonotype was recovered from a man in his fifties who received an inactivated influenza vaccine. This sequence joins TRBV12-3 or TRBV12-4 and TRBJ2-1, with 9 nucleotides matching TRBD1. Specimen: PBMCs from blood, collected 11 to 12 days after vaccination. The CDR3, as DNA: TGTGCCAGCAGGTTTACCGGGACAGGGTCGCGGAATGAGCAGTTCTTC. This sequence encodes CASRFTGTGSRNEQFF.